This entry is about one TCR beta chain. These data originate in a study of shared clonotypes between healthy human individuals. This CDR3 contains 17 residues. Trimming removed 2 bases at V and 1 base at J, with 17 bases between. CDR1 and CDR2 (germline): KGHSH, LQKENI. Some clones are missing from TCRdb's copy, which holds only in-frame ones; the method was immunoSEQ multiplex PCR. The sample holds over a million clones, 95% to 99% seen once. The sequenced sample consisted of naive CD4+ T cells sorted from blood. Specified subset: CD45RA+ positively selected. The chain couples TRBV18 to TRBJ2-5, with TRBD1 as a possible D gene (6 bases). This receptor was obtained from a man aged 30-40 years in good health. The CDR3 reads CASSPTRYREVQETQYF. The CDR3 nucleotides are TGTGCCAGCTCACCAACGCGATACAGGGAAGTCCAAGAGACCCAGTACTTC.